The source of this T cell receptor beta chain is a study of T cells after yellow fever vaccination. At least ten counts were recorded for this clonotype. Its antigen is unidentified. Findings and caveats of the study: Any FACS-sorted repertoire could hold abundant clonotypes that contaminate it from the bulk population.

J gave up 2 bases and V 3 bases, and 4 bases lay outside the gene matches. The CDR3 runs to 15 residues. Germline V CDR1 and CDR2: MNHEY, SMNVEV (reference sequence). MiXCR was run by TCRdb on the 5' RACE reads, yielding one entry per CDR3 protein. The sample has a few hundred thousand distinct CDR3 sequences, about 6.6% seen once. This chain connects TRBV27 to TRBJ2-7, with 10 bases fitting TRBD2. The origin of this receptor is a man aged 18 to 35 who received the YFV17D yellow fever vaccine. Source: PBMCs, taken about 41 days after the first yellow fever vaccination. CDR3 residues: CASSFSAGGPYEQYF. CDR3 in DNA: TGTGCCAGCAGTTTTTCAGCGGGGGGGCCCTACGAGCAGTACTTC.